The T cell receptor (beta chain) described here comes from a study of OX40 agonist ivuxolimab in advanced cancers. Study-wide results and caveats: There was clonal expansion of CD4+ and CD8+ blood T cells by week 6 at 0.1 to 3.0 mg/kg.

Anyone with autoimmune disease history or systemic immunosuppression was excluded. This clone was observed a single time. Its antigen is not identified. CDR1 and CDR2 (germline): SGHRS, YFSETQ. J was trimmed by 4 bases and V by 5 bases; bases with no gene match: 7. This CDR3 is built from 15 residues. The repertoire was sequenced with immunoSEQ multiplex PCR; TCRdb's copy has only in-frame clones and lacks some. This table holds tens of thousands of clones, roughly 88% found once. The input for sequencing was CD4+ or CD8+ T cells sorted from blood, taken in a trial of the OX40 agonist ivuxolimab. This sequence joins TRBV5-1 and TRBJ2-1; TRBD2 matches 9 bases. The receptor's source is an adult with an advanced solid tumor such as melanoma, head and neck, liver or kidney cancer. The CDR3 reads CASRWRLADYNEQFF. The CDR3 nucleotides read TGCGCCAGCAGATGGAGACTAGCGGATTACAATGAGCAGTTCTTC.